This record covers a single T cell receptor (beta chain). Trimming cost V 2 bases and J 2 bases, with 9 bases left between them. The CDR3 runs to 14 residues. Germline loops: CDR1 LNHNV, CDR2 YYDKDF (reference sequence). These data come from a study of blood T cell repertoires in COVID-19. On the study more broadly: The samples span acute and convalescent COVID-19 from the United States, Italy and Spain. Sources were T cells, B-cell-depleted T cells, or PBMCs; the material itself was cDNA or gDNA.

Per the original data handling: Reference gene primer amplification in the assay estimated nucleated cell counts. Sequencing was performed with immunoSEQ multiplex PCR; in TCRdb, only in-frame clones are kept and a portion is missing. V and J calls and clone size are copied from that table; D and trimming were computed from the DNA. This sample has about 220,000 clones, with approximately 80% found just once. The chain recombines TRBV15 with TRBJ1-1, with D uncertain. This receptor was obtained from a human donor in a cohort sampled during active COVID-19. Material for sequencing was peripheral blood. CDR3 bases: TGTGCCACCAGCAGAAACGCGGTTAACACTGAAGCTTTCTTT. This codes for CATSRNAVNTEAFF.